The TCR beta chain under discussion was sequenced for a study of identical twins. Study-wide results and caveats: Invariant T cells like MAIT and iNKT could partly confound the zero-insertion analyses.

The cDNA had a unique molecular identifier and a template-switch universal primer site. A single record per CDR3 protein comes from TCRdb applying MiXCR to the 5' RACE reads. The sample yields approximately 1.8 million distinct CDR3 sequences, under 35% seen once. Germline trimming cut 6 bases from V and 6 bases from J; bases unmatched to any gene: 6. The length of the CDR3 is 14 residues. Per the germline V gene, CDR1 is MDHEN and CDR2 is SYDVKM. The sample holds a few counts of this clonotype. Its antigen remains unknown. This chain uses TRBV28 with TRBJ1-5, with 9 nucleotides matching TRBD1. The TCR sequence derives from a newborn girl in good health. The material sequenced was cord blood. CDR3 residues: CASSRQGVRQPQHF. CDR3 sequence (DNA): TGTGCCAGCAGCCGACAGGGGGTCCGTCAGCCCCAGCATTTT.